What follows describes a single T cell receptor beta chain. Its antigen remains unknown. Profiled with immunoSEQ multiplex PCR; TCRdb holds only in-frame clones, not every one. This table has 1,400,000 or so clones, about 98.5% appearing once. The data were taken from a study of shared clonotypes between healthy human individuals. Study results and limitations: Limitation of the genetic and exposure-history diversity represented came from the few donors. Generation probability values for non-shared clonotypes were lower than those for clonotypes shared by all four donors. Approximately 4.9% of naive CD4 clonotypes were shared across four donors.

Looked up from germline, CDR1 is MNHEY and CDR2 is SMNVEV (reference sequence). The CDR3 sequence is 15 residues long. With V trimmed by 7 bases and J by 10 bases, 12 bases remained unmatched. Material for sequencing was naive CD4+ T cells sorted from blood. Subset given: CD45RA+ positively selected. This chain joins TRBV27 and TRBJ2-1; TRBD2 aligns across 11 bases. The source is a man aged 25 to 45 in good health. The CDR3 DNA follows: TGTGCCAGCAAACCCCAACTAGCGGGAGCGGGAGAGCAGTTCTTC. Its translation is CASKPQLAGAGEQFF.